The 25 T cell receptor beta chains given below trace back to one sample, sequenced in a study of T cells in Graves' hyperthyroidism and ophthalmopathy (dated by TCRdb to about 2019). The receptor library was made with multiplex PCR. TCRdb names Illumina HiSeq 2000 as the instrument used. TCR beta CDR3 regions were amplified from RNA transcripts. The TCR CDR3 was subjected to a first round of RT-PCR using the HTBI primer set and the Qiagen OneStep RT-PCR kit. The public reads were reprocessed in TCRdb via fastp at Q25 and MiXCR, keeping in-frame beta chains. For every CDR3 protein sequence, its rows merge into one entry that carries the most common genes and DNA. The sample includes hundreds of thousands of distinct CDR3 sequences, with roughly a sixth observed a single time. The top ten hold about a sixth of the sample. The specimen sequenced was blood. These receptors were taken from a woman between 50 and 59 years old with Graves' hyperthyroidism that later progressed to Graves' ophthalmopathy.

This clonotype was recorded many times. The V call is TRBV2, the J call TRBJ1-5; D is uncertain. The CDR3 extends over 14 amino acids. The germline V gene has CDR1 SNHLY and CDR2 FYNNEI. V lost 4 bases and J 3 bases, leaving 10 bases between the germline ends. The CDR3 spells CASSGEGLNQPQHF. CDR3 in DNA: TGTGCCAGCAGTGGGGAAGGGCTCAATCAGCCCCAGCATTTT. Variable domain in full (rest from reference TRBV2 and TRBJ1-5): EPEVTQTPSHQVTQMGQEVILRCVPISNHLYFYWYRQILGQKVEFLVSFYNNEISEKSEIFDDQFSVERPDGSNFTLKIRSTKLEDSAMYFCASSGEGLNQPQHFGDGTRLSIL.

This sequence joins TRBV14 and TRBJ1-2; TRBD1 matches 7 bases. Germline lookup yields CDR1 SGHDN and CDR2 FVKESK. This CDR3 comprises 17 residues. V lost 1 base, J lost 3 bases, and 11 bases stayed unmatched. The CDR3 loop reads CASSQGQGNRLHYGYTF. CDR3 in DNA: TGTGCCAGCAGCCAAGGACAGGGAAACAGGTTACACTATGGCTACACCTTC.

As for this clonotype: It may be a read error: a sequence one base away is much more abundant. Here the CDR3 reads CASSQDVAIGGPEQFF. Written as DNA, the CDR3 is TGTGCCAGCAGCCAAGATGTTGCTATCGGGGGCCCAGAGCAGTTCTTC. The gene calls are TRBV3-1 and TRBJ2-1, with D possibly being TRBD1 or TRBD2 (6 bases each). Germline CDR1 LGHDT, CDR2 YNNKEL (reference sequence). With 0 bases removed from V and 10 bases from J, the gap between germline ends came to 19 bases. CDR3 size: 16 residues.

This clonotype was observed many times. The junction shows a germline mismatch at one end, possibly a read error. The rearrangement uses TRBV7-9 and TRBJ2-5; tentatively, D is TRBD1 (6 bases). The CDR3 totals 15 residues. In germline, CDR1 is SEHNR, CDR2 FQNEAQ (reference sequence). The CDR3 DNA is TGTGCCAGCAGCTTAGCCGCGACAGGTCAAGAGACCCAGTACTTT. Translation gives CASSLAATGQETQYF.

This clonotype was recorded a few times. This chain uses TRBV20-1 with TRBJ2-5; TRBD2 aligns across 12 bases. Losses at the gene ends were 3 bases for V and 4 bases for J; bases not matched to a gene: 0. Germline V lookup: CDR1 DFQATT, CDR2 SNEGSKA (reference sequence). The CDR3 has 13 residues. The CDR3 DNA follows: TGCAGTGCTAGGACTAGCGGGGGAGAGACCCAGTACTTC. Translation gives CSARTSGGETQYF.

The chain employs TRBV7-9 and TRBJ2-5, with a tentative D call TRBD2 (6 bases). With 1 base removed from V and 5 bases from J, the gap between germline ends came to 11 bases. Germline assignment: CDR1 SEHNR and CDR2 FQNEAQ (reference sequence). The CDR3 extends over 14 amino acids. The CDR3 sequence is CASSLVAAGETQYF. CDR3 bases: TGTGCCAGCAGCTTAGTTGCGGCGGGGGAGACCCAGTACTTC.

This clonotype was counted many times. The rearrangement joins TRBV9 to TRBJ1-1, with D perhaps matching TRBD1 (6 bases). Trimming shortened V by 3 bases and J by 4 bases, and 10 bases separated the two germline ends. Per germline, CDR1 SGDLS and CDR2 YYNGEE. The CDR3 has 13 amino acids. This CDR3 reads CASSAQGRTEAFF. CDR3 bases: TGTGCCAGCAGCGCTCAGGGGCGCACTGAAGCTTTCTTT.

V and J are TRBV7-9 and TRBJ1-1; maybe TRBD1 (5 bases). Germline CDR1 reads SEHNR; CDR2 reads FQNEAQ (reference sequence). V was clipped by 5 bases and J by 2 bases, with 18 bases between them. The CDR3 has 16 amino acids. In DNA, the CDR3 is TGTGCCAGCAGCCCCCGGACGGGGGTGAGAAACACTGAAGCTTTCTTT. This translates into CASSPRTGVRNTEAFF. The full variable domain, completed using reference TRBV7-9 and TRBJ1-1, is DTGVSQNPRHKITKRGQNVTFRCDPISEHNRLYWYRQTLGQGPEFLTYFQNEAQLEKSRLLSDRFSAERPKGSFSTLEIQRTEQGDSAMYLCASSPRTGVRNTEAFFGQGTRLTVV.

This clonotype was recorded many times. J is TRBJ2-2 and V is TRBV14; D gene unclear. The V gene lost 1 base and the J gene lost 5 bases, with 8 bases spanning the gap. Germline loops: CDR1 SGHDN, CDR2 FVKESK. The CDR3 is 14 amino acids. CDR3 sequence: CASSQAYGTGELFF. In nucleotides, the CDR3 is TGTGCCAGCAGCCAAGCATACGGTACCGGGGAGCTGTTTTTT.

This clonotype appeared a few times. The V gene is TRBV11-2, the J gene TRBJ1-3; maybe TRBD1 (6 bases). The V end lost 2 bases, the J end lost 0 bases, and 14 bases lay between the germline ends. CDR1 is SGHAT, CDR2 FQNNGV, per germline. There are 17 residues in the CDR3. CDR3 sequence reads: CASSLNPGTISGNTIYF. In nucleotides, the CDR3 is TGTGCCAGCAGCTTAAACCCCGGGACAATCTCTGGAAACACCATATATTTT.

The chain has TRBV5-1 and TRBJ2-2; unclear D gene. This CDR3 spans 10 amino acids. The V gene's germline CDR1 is SGHRS and CDR2 YFSETQ. V was trimmed by 7 bases and J by 7 bases, leaving 5 bases between them. CDR3 sequence: CASGHGELFF. DNA for the CDR3: TGCGCCAGCGGGCACGGGGAGCTGTTTTTT. Complete variable domain (other parts from reference TRBV5-1 and TRBJ2-2): KAGVTQTPRYLIKTRGQQVTLSCSPISGHRSVSWYQQTPGQGLQFLFEYFSETQRNKGNFPGRFSGRQFSNSRSEMNVSTLELGDSALYLCASGHGELFFGEGSRLTVL.

The V call is TRBV4-1, the J call TRBJ2-3; the match to TRBD1 covers 8 bases. Trimming took 1 base from V and 2 from J; bases not matched to a gene: 5. In germline, CDR1 is MGHRA, CDR2 YSYEKL. The CDR3 spans 16 residues. The CDR3 DNA sequence: TGCGCCAGCAGCCAAGTTACGGACAGGGACACAGATACGCAGTATTTT. It is translated as CASSQVTDRDTDTQYF.

The table lists this clonotype with many counts. This chain links TRBV6-1 with TRBJ1-1; no clear D gene. V dropped 6 bases and J dropped 0 bases, with 14 bases sitting between them. In germline, CDR1 is MNHNS, CDR2 SASEGT. This CDR3 contains 15 residues. The CDR3 sequence: CASSGSRPLNTEAFF. The DNA of the CDR3 is TGTGCCAGCAGCGGGTCTCGACCGCTGAACACTGAAGCTTTCTTT.

This clonotype was observed many times. The V gene is TRBV7-2, the J gene TRBJ2-7; TRBD1 might be the D (6 bases). CDR3 length equals 14 residues. Germline lookup yields CDR1 SGHTA and CDR2 FQGNSA. Trimming removed 5 bases at V and 2 bases at J, with 13 bases between. CDR3 sequence: CASSQHRDTYEQYF. The CDR3 coding sequence is TGTGCCAGCAGCCAACACAGGGACACCTACGAGCAGTACTTC.

J is TRBJ2-7 and V is TRBV18, with D possibly TRBD1 on 6 matching bases. Germline V gene lookup returns CDR1 KGHSH and CDR2 LQKENI. The CDR3 extends over 16 amino acids. The ends were cut back, 2 bases at V and 2 bases at J, with 16 bases in the middle. The CDR3 reads CASSPGGAGAPYEQYF. The DNA for the CDR3 is TGTGCCAGCTCACCAGGTGGGGCAGGGGCCCCCTACGAGCAGTACTTC.

This clonotype was counted only a few times. CDR3 in amino acids: CASSQPGTVYGYTF. CDR3 sequence (DNA): TGCGCCAGCAGCCAACCCGGGACCGTTTATGGCTACACCTTC. The chain carries TRBV4-1 and TRBJ1-2; D possibly corresponds to TRBD1 (5 bases). CDR3 length: 14 residues. The ends were cut back, 2 bases at V and 5 bases at J, with 12 bases in the middle. Germline-derived CDR1 and CDR2 are MGHRA and YSYEKL.

The chain links TRBV6-5 to TRBJ2-6; 9 positions match TRBD1. CDR1 and CDR2 from the germline V gene are MNHEY and SVGAGI. With V trimmed by 2 bases and J by 0 bases, 11 bases remained unmatched. The CDR3 is 20 amino acids. CDR3 region: CASSYGYRGLPTSGANVLTF. CDR3 in DNA: TGTGCCAGCAGTTACGGATACAGGGGGCTTCCTACCTCTGGGGCCAACGTCCTGACTTTC.

The genes are TRBV10-1 and TRBJ2-5, with 7 nucleotides matching TRBD1. After removal of 4 bases from V and 2 bases from J, the junction contained 4 bases not matched to a gene. The germline V gene has CDR1 WNHNN and CDR2 SYGVQD (reference sequence). The CDR3 runs to 14 residues. CDR3 nucleotide sequence: TGCGCCAGCAGTGCGGGACAGCCTCAAGAGACCCAGTACTTC. The encoded protein is CASSAGQPQETQYF.

Ten or more counts support this clonotype. The chain couples TRBV20-1 to TRBJ1-1; TRBD1 is a possible D gene (6 bases). The V and J ends lost 5 bases and 8 bases respectively, with 12 bases between them. The germline gives CDR1 DFQATT, CDR2 SNEGSKA (reference sequence). This CDR3 has 11 residues. In DNA form, the CDR3 reads TGCAGTGCTGGGAGGGACATAGAAGCTTTCTTT. Residues: CSAGRDIEAFF.

Comments on this clonotype: It may be a read error: a sequence one base away is much more abundant. The chain is built from TRBV7-9 and TRBJ2-5, with D perhaps given as TRBD1 or TRBD2 (6 bases each). Germline loops: CDR1 SEHNR, CDR2 FQNEAQ (reference sequence). The CDR3 length is 15 residues. The CDR3, as DNA: TGTGCCAGCAGCGGGGGGCACGGACCCCAAGAGACCCCGTACTTC. It encodes CASSGGHGPQETPYF. The complete variable domain, with remaining parts taken from reference TRBV7-9 and TRBJ2-5, reads DTGVSQNPRHKITKRGQNVTFRCDPISEHNRLYWYRQTLGQGPEFLTYFQNEAQLEKSRLLSDRFSAERPKGSFSTLEIQRTEQGDSAMYLCASSGGHGPQETPYFGPGTRLLVL.

This rearrangement joins TRBV12-3 or TRBV12-4 to TRBJ2-3; TRBD2 matches 16 bases. Losses at the gene ends were 6 bases for V and 5 bases for J; bases not matched to a gene: 8. This CDR3 contains 17 residues. CDR3 amino acids: CASRIPGLAGGQDTQYF. The CDR3 nucleotides are TGTGCCAGCAGGATTCCGGGACTAGCGGGGGGGCAAGATACGCAGTATTTT.

This clonotype was counted a few times. This chain connects TRBV20-1 to TRBJ2-3; D remains ambiguous. V lost 1 base, J lost 6 bases, and 20 bases lay in between. CDR3 length: 16 residues. CDR1 and CDR2 from the germline V gene are DFQATT and SNEGSKA (reference sequence). CDR3 amino acids: CSARGTPGLTQDTQYF. The CDR3 region has the DNA TGCAGTGCTAGAGGAACACCGGGCCTAACTCAGGATACGCAGTATTTT.

This clonotype was found a few times. This chain connects TRBV5-4 to TRBJ2-3, with a tentative D call TRBD1 (6 bases). CDR1 and CDR2 (germline): SGHNT, YYREEE (reference sequence). This CDR3 spans 16 amino acids. V lost 0 bases, J lost 3 bases, and 14 bases lay in between. CDR3 in amino acids: CASSLASRGRTDTQYF. CDR3 DNA sequence: TGTGCCAGCAGCTTGGCCAGCAGGGGTAGAACAGATACGCAGTATTTT.

The V call is TRBV7-2, the J call TRBJ2-1; D not resolved. Trimming shortened V by 1 base and J by 1 base, and 8 bases separated the two germline ends. The CDR3 covers 15 residues. Germline V lookup: CDR1 SGHTA, CDR2 FQGNSA. DNA for the CDR3: TGTGCCAGCAGCTTAGTCGTCGGGTCCTACAATGAGCAGTTCTTC. Translation gives CASSLVVGSYNEQFF.

This clonotype was seen ten or more times. The V gene is TRBV6-1, the J gene TRBJ2-2, with 10 positions matching TRBD1. Trimming at V came to 7 bases and at J to 8 bases, leaving 13 bases not matched to a gene. Germline CDR1 reads MNHNS; CDR2 reads SASEGT. There are 16 residues in the CDR3. CDR3 residues: CASTEGTGVPQGELFF. The DNA for the CDR3 is TGTGCCAGCACCGAGGGGACAGGGGTGCCCCAAGGGGAGCTGTTTTTT.